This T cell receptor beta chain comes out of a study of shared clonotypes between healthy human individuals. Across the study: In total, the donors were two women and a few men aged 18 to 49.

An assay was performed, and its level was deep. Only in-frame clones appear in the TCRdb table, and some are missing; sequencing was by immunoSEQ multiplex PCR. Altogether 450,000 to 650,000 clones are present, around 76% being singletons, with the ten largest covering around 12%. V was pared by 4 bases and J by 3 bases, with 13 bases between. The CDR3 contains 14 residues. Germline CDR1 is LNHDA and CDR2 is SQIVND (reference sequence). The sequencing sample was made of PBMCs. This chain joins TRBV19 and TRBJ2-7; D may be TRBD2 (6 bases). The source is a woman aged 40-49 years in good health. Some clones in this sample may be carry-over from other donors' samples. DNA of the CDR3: TGTGCCAGTAGTAAGAAGGAGGGGCTCTACGAGCAGTACTTC. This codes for CASSKKEGLYEQYF.